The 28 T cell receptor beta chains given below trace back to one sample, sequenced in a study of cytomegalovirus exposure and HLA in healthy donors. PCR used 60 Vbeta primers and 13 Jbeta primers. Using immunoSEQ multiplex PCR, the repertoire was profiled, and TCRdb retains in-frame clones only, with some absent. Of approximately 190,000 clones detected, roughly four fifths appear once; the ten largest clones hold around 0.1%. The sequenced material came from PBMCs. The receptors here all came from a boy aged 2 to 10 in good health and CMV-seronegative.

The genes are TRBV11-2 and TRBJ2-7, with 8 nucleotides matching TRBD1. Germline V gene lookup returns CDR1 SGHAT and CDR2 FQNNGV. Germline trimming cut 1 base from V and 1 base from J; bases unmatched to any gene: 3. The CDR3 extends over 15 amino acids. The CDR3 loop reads CASSLGGTGSYEQYF. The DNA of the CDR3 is TGTGCCAGCAGCTTAGGAGGGACAGGATCCTACGAGCAGTACTTC. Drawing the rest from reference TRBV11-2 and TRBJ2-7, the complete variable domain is EAGVAQSPRYKIIEKRQSVAFWCNPISGHATLYWYQQILGQGPKLLIQFQNNGVVDDSQLPKDRFSAERLKGVDSTLKIQPAKLEDSAVYLCASSLGGTGSYEQYFGPGTRLTVT.

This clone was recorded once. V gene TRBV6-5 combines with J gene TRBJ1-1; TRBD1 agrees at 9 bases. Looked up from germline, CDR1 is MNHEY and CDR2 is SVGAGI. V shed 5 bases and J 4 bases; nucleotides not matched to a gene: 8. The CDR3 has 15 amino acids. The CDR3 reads CASSRTGAGSTEAFF. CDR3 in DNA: TGTGCCAGCAGTAGGACAGGGGCTGGGTCCACTGAAGCTTTCTTT.

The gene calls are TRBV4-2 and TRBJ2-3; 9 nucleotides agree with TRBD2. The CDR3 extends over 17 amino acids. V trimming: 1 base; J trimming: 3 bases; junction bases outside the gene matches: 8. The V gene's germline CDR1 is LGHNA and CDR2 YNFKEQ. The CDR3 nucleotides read TGTGCCAGCAGCCAAGGCCGCGGCGGGGGGGCTACAGATACGCAGTATTTT. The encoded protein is CASSQGRGGGATDTQYF.

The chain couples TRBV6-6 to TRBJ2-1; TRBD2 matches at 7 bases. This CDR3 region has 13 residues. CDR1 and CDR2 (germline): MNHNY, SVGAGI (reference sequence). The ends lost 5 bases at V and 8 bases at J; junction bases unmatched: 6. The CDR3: CASSAGGGYEQFF. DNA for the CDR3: TGTGCCAGCAGTGCCGGCGGGGGATATGAGCAGTTCTTC.

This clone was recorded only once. DNA for the CDR3: TGTGCCAGCAGCCAAGCCTTTGGATTCAGAGGCGGTAGGACGCAGTATTTT. It yields the protein CASSQAFGFRGGRTQYF. This rearrangement joins TRBV14 to TRBJ2-3, with D unresolved. The CDR3 sequence is 17 residues long. Trimming shortened V by 1 base and J by 9 bases, and 23 bases separated the two germline ends. CDR1 and CDR2 from the germline V gene are SGHDN and FVKESK.

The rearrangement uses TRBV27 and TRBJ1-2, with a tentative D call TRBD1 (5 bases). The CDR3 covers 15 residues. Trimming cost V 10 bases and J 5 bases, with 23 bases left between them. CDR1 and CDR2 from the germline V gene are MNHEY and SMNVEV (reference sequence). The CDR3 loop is CATRPGTNRGYGYTF. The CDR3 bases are TGTGCCACCCGCCCCGGGACTAATCGAGGATATGGCTACACCTTC.

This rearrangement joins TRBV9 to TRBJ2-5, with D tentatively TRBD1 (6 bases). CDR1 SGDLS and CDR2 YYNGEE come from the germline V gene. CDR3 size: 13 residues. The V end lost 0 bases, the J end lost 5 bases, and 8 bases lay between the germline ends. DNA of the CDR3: TGTGCCAGCAGCGTAGCTACAGGGGAGACCCAGTACTTC. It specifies CASSVATGETQYF.

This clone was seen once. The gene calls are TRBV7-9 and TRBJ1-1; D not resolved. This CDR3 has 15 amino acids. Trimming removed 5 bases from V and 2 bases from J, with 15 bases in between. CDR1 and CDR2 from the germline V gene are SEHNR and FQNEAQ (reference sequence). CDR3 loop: CASSRRRPVNTEAFF. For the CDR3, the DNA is TGTGCCAGCAGCCGCCGCAGGCCTGTAAACACTGAAGCTTTCTTT.

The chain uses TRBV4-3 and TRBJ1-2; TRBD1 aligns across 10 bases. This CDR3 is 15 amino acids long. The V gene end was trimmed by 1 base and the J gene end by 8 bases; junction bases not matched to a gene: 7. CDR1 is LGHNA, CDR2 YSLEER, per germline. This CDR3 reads CASSQVPTGGGGYTF. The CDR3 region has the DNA TGCGCCAGCAGCCAAGTCCCGACAGGGGGCGGCGGCTACACCTTC.

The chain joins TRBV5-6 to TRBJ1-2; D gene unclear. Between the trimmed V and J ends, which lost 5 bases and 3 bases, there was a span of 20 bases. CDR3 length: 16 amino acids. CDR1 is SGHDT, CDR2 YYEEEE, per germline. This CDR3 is CASRKAGTHLYYGYTF. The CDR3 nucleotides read TGTGCCAGCAGGAAGGCGGGTACCCACCTTTACTATGGCTACACCTTC.

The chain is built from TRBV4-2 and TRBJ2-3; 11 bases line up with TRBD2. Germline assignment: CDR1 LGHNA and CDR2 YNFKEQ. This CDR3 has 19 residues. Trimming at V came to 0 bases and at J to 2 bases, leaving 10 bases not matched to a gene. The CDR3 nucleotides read TGTGCCAGCAGCCAAGATTTGAGGGCTAGCGGGGGGTACACAGATACGCAGTATTTT. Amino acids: CASSQDLRASGGYTDTQYF.

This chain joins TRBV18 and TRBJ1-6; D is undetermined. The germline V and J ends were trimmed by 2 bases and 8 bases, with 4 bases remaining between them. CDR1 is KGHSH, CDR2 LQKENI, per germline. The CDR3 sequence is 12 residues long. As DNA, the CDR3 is TGTGCCAGCTCACCAACAGATTCACCCCTCCACTTT. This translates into CASSPTDSPLHF.

For the CDR3, the DNA is TGTGCCACCGGTTTTTTGCATTCCCGAACTTACTCCTACAATGAGCAGTTCTTC. Translating it yields CATGFLHSRTYSYNEQFF. The chain joins TRBV15 to TRBJ2-1; D is ambiguous. The CDR3 extends over 18 amino acids. V was clipped by 8 bases and J by 0 bases, with 23 bases between them. Germline V gene sequence: CDR1 LNHNV, CDR2 YYDKDF (reference sequence).

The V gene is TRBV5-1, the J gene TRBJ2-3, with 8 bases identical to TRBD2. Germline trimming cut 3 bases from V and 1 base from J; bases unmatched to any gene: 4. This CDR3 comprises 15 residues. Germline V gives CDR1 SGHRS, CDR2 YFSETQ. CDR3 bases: TGCGCCAGCAGCTCCCAGACTAGCGGCACAGATACGCAGTATTTT. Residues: CASSSQTSGTDTQYF.

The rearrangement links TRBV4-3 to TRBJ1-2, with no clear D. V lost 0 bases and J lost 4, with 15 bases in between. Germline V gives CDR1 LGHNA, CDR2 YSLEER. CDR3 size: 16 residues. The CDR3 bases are TGCGCCAGCAGCCAAGATTTATGGGTCAGGCGCTATGGCTACACCTTC. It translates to CASSQDLWVRRYGYTF.

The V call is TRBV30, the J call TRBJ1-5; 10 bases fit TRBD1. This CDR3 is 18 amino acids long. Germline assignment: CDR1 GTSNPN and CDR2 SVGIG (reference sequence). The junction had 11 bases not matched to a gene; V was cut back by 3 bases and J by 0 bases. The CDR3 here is CAWSGGQGGSYSNQPQHF. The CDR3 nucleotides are TGTGCCTGGAGCGGTGGACAGGGGGGCAGTTATAGCAATCAGCCCCAGCATTTT. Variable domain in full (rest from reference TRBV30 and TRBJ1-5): SQTIHQWPATLVQPVGSPLSLECTVEGTSNPNLYWYRQAAGRGLQLLFYSVGIGQISSEVPQNLSASRPQDRQFILSSKKLLLSDSGFYLCAWSGGQGGSYSNQPQHFGDGTRLSIL.

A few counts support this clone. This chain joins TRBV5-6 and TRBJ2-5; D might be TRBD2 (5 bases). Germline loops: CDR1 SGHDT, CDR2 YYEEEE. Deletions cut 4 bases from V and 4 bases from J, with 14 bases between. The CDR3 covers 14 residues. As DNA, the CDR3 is TGTGCCAGCAGCCGGTTGGCCGCGGGAGAGACCCAGTACTTC. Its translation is CASSRLAAGETQYF.

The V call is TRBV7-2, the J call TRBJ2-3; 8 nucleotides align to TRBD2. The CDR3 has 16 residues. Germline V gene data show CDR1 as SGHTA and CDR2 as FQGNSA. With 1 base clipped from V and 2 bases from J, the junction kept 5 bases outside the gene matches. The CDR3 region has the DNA TGTGCCAGCAGCTTAGTATCAGCGGGGGACACAGATACGCAGTATTTT. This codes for CASSLVSAGDTDTQYF.

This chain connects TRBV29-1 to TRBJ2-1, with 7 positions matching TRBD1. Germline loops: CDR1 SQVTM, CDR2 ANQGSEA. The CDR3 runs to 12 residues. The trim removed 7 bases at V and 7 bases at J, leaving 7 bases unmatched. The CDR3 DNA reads TGCAGCGCCAGACAGGGTATAAATGAGCAGTTCTTC. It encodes CSARQGINEQFF.

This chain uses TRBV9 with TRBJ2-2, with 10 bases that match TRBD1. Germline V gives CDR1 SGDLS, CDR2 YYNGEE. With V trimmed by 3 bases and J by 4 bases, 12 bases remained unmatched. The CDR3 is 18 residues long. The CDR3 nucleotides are TGTGCCAGCAGCGCCGACAGGGGGCGCGTCGGTATCACCGGGGAGCTGTTTTTT. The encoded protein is CASSADRGRVGITGELFF.

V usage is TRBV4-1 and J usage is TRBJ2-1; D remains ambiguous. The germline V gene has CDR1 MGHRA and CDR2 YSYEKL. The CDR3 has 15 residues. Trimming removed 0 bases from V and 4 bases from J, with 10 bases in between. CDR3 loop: CASSQDQLGYNEQFF. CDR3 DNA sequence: TGCGCCAGCAGCCAAGATCAGCTAGGATACAATGAGCAGTTCTTC.

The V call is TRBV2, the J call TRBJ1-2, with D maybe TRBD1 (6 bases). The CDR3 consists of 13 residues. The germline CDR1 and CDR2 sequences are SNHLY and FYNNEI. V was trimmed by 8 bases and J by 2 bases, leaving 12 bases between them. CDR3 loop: CASGGGANYGYTF. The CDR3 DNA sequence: TGTGCCAGCGGGGGGGGCGCGAACTATGGCTACACCTTC.

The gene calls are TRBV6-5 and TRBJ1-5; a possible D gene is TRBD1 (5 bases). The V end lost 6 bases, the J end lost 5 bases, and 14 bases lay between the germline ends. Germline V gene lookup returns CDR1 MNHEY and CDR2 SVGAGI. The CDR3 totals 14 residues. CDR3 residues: CASSQTIRDQPQHF. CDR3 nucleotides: TGTGCCAGCAGCCAGACCATCAGGGATCAGCCCCAGCATTTT.

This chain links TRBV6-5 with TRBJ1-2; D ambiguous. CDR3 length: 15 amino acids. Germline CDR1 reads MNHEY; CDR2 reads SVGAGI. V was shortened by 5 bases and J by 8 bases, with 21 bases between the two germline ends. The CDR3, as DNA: TGTGCCAGCAGTCTGAGGAACGCCGACCCTTGGGGCTACACCTTC. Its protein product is CASSLRNADPWGYTF.

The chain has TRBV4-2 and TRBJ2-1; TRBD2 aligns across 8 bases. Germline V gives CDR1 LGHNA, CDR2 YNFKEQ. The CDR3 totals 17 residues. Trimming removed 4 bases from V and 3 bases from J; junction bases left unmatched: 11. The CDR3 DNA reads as TGTGCCAGCAGCCCCCACGGGGGGGCCGTGGACTACAATGAGCAGTTCTTC. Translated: CASSPHGGAVDYNEQFF.

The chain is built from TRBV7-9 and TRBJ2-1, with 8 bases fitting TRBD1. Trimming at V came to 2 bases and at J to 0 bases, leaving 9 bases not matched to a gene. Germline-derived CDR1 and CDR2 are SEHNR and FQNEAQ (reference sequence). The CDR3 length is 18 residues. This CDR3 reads CASSLWGRGQPSYNEQFF. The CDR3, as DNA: TGTGCCAGCAGCTTATGGGGCAGGGGGCAACCCTCCTACAATGAGCAGTTCTTC.

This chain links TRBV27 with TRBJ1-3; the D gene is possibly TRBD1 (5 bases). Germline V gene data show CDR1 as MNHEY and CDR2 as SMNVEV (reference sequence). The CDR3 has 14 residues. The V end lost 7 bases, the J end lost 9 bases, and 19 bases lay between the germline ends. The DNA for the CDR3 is TGTGCCAGCAAGGAGGGGACCCTTCAGAGCACCATATATTTT. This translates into CASKEGTLQSTIYF.

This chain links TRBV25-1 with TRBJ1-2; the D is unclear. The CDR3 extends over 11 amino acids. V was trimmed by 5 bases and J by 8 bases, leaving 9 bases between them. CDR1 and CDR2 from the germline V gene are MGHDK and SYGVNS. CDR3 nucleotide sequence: TGTGCCAGCAGTAAGGGAGGAGGCTACACCTTC. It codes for CASSKGGGYTF.